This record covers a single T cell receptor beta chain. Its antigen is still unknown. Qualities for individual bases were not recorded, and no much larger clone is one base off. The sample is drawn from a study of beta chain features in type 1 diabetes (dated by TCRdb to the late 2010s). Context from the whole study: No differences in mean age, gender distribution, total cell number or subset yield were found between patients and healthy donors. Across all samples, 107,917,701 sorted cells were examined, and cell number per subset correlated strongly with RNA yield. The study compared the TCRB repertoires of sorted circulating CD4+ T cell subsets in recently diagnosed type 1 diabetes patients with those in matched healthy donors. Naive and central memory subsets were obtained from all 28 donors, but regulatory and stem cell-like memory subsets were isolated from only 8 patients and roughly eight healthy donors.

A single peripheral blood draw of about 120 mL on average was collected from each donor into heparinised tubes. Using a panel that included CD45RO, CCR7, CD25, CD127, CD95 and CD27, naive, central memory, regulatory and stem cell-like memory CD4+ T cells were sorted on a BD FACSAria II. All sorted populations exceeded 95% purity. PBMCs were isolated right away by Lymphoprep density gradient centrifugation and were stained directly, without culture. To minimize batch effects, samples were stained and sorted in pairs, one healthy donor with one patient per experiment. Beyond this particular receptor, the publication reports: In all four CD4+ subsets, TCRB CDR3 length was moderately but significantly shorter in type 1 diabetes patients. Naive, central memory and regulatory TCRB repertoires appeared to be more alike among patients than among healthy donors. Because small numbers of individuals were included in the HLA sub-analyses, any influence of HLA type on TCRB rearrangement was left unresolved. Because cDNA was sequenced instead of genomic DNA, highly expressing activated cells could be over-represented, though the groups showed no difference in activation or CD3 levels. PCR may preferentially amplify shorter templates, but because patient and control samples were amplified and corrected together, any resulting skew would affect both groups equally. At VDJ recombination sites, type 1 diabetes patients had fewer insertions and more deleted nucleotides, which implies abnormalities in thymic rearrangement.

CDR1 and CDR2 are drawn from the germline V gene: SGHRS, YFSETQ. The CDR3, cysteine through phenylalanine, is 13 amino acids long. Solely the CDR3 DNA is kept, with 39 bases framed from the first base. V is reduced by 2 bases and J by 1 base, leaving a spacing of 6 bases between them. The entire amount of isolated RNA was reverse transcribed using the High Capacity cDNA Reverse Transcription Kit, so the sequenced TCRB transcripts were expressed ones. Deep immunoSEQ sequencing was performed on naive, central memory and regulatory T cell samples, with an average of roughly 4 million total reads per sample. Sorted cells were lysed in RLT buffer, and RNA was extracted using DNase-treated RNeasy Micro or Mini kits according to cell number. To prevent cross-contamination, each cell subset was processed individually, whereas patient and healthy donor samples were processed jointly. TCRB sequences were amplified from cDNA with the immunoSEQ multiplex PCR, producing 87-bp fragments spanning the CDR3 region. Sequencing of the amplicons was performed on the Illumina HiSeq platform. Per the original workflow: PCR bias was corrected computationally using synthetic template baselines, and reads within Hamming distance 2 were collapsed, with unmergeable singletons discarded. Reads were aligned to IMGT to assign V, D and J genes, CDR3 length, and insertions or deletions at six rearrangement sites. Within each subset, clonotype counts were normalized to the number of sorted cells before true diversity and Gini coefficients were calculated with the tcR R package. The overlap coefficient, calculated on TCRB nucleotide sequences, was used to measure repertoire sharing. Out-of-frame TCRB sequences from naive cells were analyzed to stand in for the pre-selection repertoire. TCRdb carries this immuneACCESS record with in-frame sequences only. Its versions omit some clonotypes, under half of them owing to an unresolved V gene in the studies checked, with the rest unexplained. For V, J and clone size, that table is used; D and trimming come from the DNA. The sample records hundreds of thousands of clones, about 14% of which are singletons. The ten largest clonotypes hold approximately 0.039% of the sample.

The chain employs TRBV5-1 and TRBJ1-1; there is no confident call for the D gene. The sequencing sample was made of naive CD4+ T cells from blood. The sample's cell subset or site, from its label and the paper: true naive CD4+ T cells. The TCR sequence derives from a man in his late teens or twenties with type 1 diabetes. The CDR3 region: CASSFEGNTEAFF. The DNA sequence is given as TGCGCCAGCAGCTTTGAAGGGAACACTGAAGCTTTCTTT.